The sequence of this TCR beta chain was determined in a study of CD8 T cells in ankylosing spondylitis. Study conclusions and caveats: Ankylosing spondylitis blood seemed to carry a telltale TCR beta motif made of fewer than ten highly homologous variants. Prior work had noted some motif variants in reactive arthritis blood and synovial fluid. Disease-linked clones were found to be CD8+ and relatively rare in peripheral blood.

V lost 1 base and J lost 2, with 8 bases in between. Germline assignment: CDR1 GTSNPN and CDR2 SVGIG (reference sequence). The CDR3 has 13 residues. TCRdb re-derived calls from the 5' RACE reads in MiXCR, one entry per CDR3 protein. The sample records more than 60,000 distinct CDR3 sequences, around 6.4% being singletons. This clonotype was observed many times. Its antigen is as yet unknown. The specimen was synovial fluid, either unsorted or a sorted T cell fraction (not recorded which). This rearrangement joins TRBV30 to TRBJ2-5, with D maybe TRBD1 (6 bases). This clonotype originated in a male donor with ankylosing spondylitis. The CDR3 spells CAWSGGQQETQYF. In nucleotides, the CDR3 is TGTGCCTGGAGTGGGGGACAACAAGAGACCCAGTACTTC.